Detailed here is one T cell receptor beta chain. The antigen is unknown. At one of its ends the junction is not consistent with the germline gene, which may arise from a read error. Unsorted whole blood yielded the blood RNA, and germline DNA was also extracted. The data derive from a study of tumor-infiltrating lymphocytes in primary liver carcinoma. Overall study: Ages ranged from 30 to 69, with HCC or mixed HCC-cholangiocarcinoma. General observations from the study: Relative to blood, tumors carried a significantly larger fraction of the repertoire in their top 250 clones (p = 0.039). The study used bulk unsorted samples and so did not compare CD4+ and CD8+ repertoires. Lower overlap was observed for tumor-adjacent and tumor-blood pairs relative to tumor region pairs.

CDR1 and CDR2 (germline): SGHAT, FQDESV (reference sequence). The CDR3 spans 17 residues. The researchers produced TCR beta cDNA from around 0.5 ug total RNA with a constant-region primer. Three nested multiplex PCR rounds, a slightly modified ARM-PCR method, built the TCR beta libraries. TRBV1-TRBV30 forward primers paired with a C-beta reverse primer drove the first two PCR rounds, ten to eleven cycles each. From the multiplex PCR reads, TCRdb called clonotypes with MiXCR, one entry per CDR3 protein. Of 250,000 to 350,000 distinct CDR3 sequences in the sample, around three fifths were seen once. The source of this sequence is a woman aged 25 to 45 with primary liver carcinoma and hepatitis B virus infection. The rearrangement links TRBV11-1 to TRBJ2-7; perhaps TRBD1 as D (6 bases). Sequencing was carried out using peripheral blood. DNA of the CDR3: TGTGTCAGCAGTCGCTATTTTACAGGGACCCCGACCTACGAGCAGTACTTC. It specifies CVSSRYFTGTPTYEQYF.